This T cell receptor beta chain emerged from a study of T cells in localized non-small cell lung cancer. This clone was recorded a few times. Its antigen is not identified. Deletions cut 3 bases from V and 1 base from J, with 9 bases between. This CDR3 has 14 amino acids. In germline, CDR1 is SGHVS, CDR2 FQNEAQ. General study findings and limits: Uninvolved adjacent lung had the highest recorded T cell clonality, with tumor below it.

Method: immunoSEQ multiplex PCR; TCRdb's copy keeps in-frame clones and lacks some. The sample holds about 64,000 clones, roughly 79% seen once. J is TRBJ1-1 and V is TRBV7-8; the D is unclear. Sequencing was performed on PBMCs, taken before any cancer treatment. The sequence came from a man aged 40 to 70 with stage II lung adenocarcinoma. The CDR3 protein is CASSFGNQNTEAFF. Here the CDR3 DNA reads TGTGCCAGCAGCTTTGGGAACCAGAACACTGAAGCTTTCTTT.